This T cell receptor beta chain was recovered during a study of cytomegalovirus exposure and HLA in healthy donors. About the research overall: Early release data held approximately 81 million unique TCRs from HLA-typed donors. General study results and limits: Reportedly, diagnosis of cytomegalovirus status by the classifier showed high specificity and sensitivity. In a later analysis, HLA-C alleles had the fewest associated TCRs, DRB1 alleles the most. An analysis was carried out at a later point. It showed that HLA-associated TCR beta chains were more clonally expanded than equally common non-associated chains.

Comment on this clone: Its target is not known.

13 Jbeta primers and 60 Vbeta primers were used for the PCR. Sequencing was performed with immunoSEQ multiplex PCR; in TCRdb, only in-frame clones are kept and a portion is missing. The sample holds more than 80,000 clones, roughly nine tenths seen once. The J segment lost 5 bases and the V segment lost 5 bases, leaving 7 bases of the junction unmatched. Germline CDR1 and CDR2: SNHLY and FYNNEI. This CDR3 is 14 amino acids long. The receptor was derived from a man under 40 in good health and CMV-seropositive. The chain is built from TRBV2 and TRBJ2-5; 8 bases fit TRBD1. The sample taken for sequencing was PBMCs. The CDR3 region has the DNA TGTGCCAGCAGTCGCGACAGGGGTGGGGAGACCCAGTACTTC. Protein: CASSRDRGGETQYF.